Sequencing of this T cell receptor (beta chain) was carried out in a study of a mutant IDH1 vaccine in newly diagnosed glioma. Study in general: Vaccine administration was initiated 4-6 weeks following radiotherapy alone, or with temozolomide cycles.

V lost 8 bases and J 0 bases, leaving 8 bases between the germline ends. Germline V gene lookup returns CDR1 MGHDK and CDR2 SYGVNS. The CDR3 loop spans 12 amino acids. Stated time point: week 23, last vaccination. All doses held 300 ug of mutant IDH1 20-mer peptide, with topical imiquimod. Those who donated had recent WHO grade 3 or 4 IDH1-mutant, ATRX-lost astrocytomas. Study-wide findings and caveats: Vaccination induced immune responses in about 93% of patients. No link was apparently found between pseudoprogression and changes in top peripheral T cell clonotypes.

With regard to this clone: No antigen is known for it.

The data were produced by immunoSEQ multiplex PCR, yet TCRdb's version contains in-frame clones alone and is incomplete. This table has approximately 37,000 clones, about three quarters appearing once. The chain carries TRBV25-1 and TRBJ2-7; D not resolved. The source was PBMCs, collected from a glioma patient whose treatment included an IDH1 peptide vaccine. The clonotype originates from a man in his fifties or sixties with glioma. The CDR3 here is CASRFSSYEQYF. The CDR3 DNA reads TGTGCCAGCCGCTTCAGCTCCTACGAGCAGTACTTC.